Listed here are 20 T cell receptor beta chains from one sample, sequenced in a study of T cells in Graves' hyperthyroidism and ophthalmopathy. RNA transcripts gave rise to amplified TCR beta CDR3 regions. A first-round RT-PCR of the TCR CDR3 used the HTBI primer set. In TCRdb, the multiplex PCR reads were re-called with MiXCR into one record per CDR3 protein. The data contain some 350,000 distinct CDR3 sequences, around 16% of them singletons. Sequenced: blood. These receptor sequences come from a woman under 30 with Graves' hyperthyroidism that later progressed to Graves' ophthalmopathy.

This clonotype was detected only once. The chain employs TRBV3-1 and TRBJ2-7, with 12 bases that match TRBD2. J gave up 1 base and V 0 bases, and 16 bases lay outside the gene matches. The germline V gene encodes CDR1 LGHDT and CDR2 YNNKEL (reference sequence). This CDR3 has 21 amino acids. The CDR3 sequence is CASSQEKATSGSAYGSYEQYF. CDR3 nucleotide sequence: TGTGCCAGCAGCCAAGAGAAGGCGACTAGCGGGAGTGCCTACGGGTCCTACGAGCAGTACTTC.

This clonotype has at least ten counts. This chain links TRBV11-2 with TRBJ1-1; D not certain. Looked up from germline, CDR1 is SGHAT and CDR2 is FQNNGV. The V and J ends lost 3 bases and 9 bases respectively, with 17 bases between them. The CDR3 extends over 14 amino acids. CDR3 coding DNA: TGTGCCAGCAGCTTGGAGCCGAGAAGAGCGAAAGCTTTCTTT. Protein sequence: CASSLEPRRAKAFF.

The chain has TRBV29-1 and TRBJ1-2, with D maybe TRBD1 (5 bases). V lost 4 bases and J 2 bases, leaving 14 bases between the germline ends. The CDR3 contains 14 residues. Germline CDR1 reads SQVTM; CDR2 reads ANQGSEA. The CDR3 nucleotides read TGCAGCGTTGCGGGGACCGACACAAACTATGGCTACACCTTC. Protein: CSVAGTDTNYGYTF.

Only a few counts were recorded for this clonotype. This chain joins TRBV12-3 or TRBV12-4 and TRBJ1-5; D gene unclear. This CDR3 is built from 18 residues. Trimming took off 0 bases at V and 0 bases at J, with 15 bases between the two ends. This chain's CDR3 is CASSLAPEDVYSNQPQHF. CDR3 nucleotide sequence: TGTGCCAGCAGTTTAGCGCCTGAGGACGTTTATAGCAATCAGCCCCAGCATTTT.

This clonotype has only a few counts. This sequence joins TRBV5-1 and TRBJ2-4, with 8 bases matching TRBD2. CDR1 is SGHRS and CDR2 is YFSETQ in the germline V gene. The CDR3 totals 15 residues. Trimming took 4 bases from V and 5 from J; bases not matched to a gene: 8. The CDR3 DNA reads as TGCGCCAGCAGCGCTATAGCGGGAAACGAAAACATTCAGTACTTC. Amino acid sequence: CASSAIAGNENIQYF.

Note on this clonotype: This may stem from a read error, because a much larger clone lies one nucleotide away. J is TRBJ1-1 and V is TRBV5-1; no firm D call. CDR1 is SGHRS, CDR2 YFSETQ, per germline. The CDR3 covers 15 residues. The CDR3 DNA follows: TGCGCCGGCAGCTTGGACGGATCAATGAACACTGAAGCTTTCTTT. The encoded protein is CAGSLDGSMNTEAFF.

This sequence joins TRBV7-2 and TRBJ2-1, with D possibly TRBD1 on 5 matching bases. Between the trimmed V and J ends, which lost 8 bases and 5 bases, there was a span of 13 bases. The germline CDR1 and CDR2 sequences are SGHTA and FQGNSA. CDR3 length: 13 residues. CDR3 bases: TGTGCCAGCGGCTGGGGCCCTAACAATGAGCAGTTCTTC. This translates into CASGWGPNNEQFF.

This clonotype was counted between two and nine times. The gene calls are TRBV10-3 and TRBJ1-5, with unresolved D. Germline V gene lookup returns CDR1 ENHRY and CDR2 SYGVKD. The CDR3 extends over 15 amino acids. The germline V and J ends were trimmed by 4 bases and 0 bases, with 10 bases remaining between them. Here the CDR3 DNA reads TGTGCCATCAGTGGGGGAGCGGATAGCAATCAGCCCCAGCATTTT. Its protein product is CAISGGADSNQPQHF.

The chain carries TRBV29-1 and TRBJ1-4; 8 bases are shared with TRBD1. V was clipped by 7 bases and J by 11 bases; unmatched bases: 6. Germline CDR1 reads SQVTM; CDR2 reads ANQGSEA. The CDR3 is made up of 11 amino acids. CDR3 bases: TGCAGCGCATTACAGGGGGAGAAACTGTTTTTT. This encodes CSALQGEKLFF.

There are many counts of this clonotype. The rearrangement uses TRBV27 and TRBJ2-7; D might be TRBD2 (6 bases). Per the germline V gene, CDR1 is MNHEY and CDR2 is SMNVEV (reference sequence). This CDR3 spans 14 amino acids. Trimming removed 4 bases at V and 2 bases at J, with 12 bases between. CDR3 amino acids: CASSWAGRPYEQYF. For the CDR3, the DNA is TGTGCCAGCAGTTGGGCGGGGAGGCCCTACGAGCAGTACTTC.

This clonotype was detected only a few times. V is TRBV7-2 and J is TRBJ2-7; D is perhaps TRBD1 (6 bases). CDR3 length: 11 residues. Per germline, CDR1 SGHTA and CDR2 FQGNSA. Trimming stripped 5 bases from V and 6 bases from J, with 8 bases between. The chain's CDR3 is CASSEGGEQYF. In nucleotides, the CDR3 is TGTGCCAGCAGCGAAGGGGGCGAGCAGTACTTC.

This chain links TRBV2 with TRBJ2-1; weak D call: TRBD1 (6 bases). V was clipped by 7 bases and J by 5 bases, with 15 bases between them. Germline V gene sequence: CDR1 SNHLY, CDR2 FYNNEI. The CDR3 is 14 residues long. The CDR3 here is CASNPRDTNNEQFF. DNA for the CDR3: TGTGCCAGCAACCCCCGGGACACAAACAATGAGCAGTTCTTC.

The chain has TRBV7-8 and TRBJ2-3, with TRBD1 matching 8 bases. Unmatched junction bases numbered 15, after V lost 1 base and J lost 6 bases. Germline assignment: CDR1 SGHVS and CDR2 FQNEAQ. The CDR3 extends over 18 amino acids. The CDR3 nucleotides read TGTGCCAGCAGCTTAGGAGTCCAGGGGGCGCGGAACGGCGATACGCAGTATTTT. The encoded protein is CASSLGVQGARNGDTQYF.

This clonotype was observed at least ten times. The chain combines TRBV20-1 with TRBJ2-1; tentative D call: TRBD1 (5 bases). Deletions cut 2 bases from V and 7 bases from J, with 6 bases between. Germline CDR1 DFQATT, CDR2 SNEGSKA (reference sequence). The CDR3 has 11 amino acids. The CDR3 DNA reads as TGCAGTGCTAGACAGGGAAATGAGCAGTTCTTC. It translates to CSARQGNEQFF.

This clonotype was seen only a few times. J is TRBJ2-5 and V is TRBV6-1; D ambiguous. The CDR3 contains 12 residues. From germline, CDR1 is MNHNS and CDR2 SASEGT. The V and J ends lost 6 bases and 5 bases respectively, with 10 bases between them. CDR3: CASSDMRETQYF. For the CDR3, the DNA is TGTGCCAGCAGCGACATGCGGGAGACCCAGTACTTC.

DNA for the CDR3: TGTGCCAGCAGTTTACTTCTGGGTATCGGCGAGCAGTACTTC. Translated: CASSLLLGIGEQYF. J is TRBJ2-7 and V is TRBV28; D gene unclear. Trimming removed 2 bases at V and 6 bases at J, with 14 bases between. The CDR3 is 14 residues long. Germline V gives CDR1 MDHEN, CDR2 SYDVKM. The whole variable domain, remainder taken from reference TRBV28 and TRBJ2-7, is DVKVTQSSRYLVKRTGEKVFLECVQDMDHENMFWYRQDPGLGLRLIYFSYDVKMKEKGDIPEGYSVSREKKERFSLILESASTNQTSMYLCASSLLLGIGEQYFGPGTRLTVT.

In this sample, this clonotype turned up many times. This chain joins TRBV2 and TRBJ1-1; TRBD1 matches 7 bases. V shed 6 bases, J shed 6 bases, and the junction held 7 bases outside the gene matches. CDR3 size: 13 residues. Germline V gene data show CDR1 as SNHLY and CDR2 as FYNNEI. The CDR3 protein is CASRSTGYAEAFF. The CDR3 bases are TGTGCCAGCAGGTCGACAGGGTACGCTGAAGCTTTCTTT.

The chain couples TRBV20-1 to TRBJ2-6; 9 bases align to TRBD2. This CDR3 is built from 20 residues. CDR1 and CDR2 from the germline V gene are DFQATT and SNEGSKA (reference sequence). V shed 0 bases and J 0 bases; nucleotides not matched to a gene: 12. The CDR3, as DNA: TGCAGTGCTAGAGACAGGGCTAGCGGGAACCGCCCCTCTGGGGCCAACGTCCTGACTTTC. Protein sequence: CSARDRASGNRPSGANVLTF.

In nucleotides, the CDR3 is TGTGCCATCGGTACCCGAGGGGGGAACGGACAAGAGACCCAGTACTTC. It is translated as CAIGTRGGNGQETQYF. The chain combines TRBV10-3 with TRBJ2-5; either TRBD1 or TRBD2 may fit D (6 bases each). CDR1 and CDR2 from the germline V gene are ENHRY and SYGVKD. V lost 8 bases, J lost 2 bases, and 21 bases lay in between. This CDR3 region has 16 residues.

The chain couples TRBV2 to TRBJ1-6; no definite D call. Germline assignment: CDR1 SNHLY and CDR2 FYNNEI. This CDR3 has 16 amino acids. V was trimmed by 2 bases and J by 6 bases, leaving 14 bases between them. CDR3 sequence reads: CASSEKASYPNSPLHF. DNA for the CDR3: TGTGCCAGCAGTGAAAAGGCCTCATACCCTAATTCACCCCTCCACTTT.